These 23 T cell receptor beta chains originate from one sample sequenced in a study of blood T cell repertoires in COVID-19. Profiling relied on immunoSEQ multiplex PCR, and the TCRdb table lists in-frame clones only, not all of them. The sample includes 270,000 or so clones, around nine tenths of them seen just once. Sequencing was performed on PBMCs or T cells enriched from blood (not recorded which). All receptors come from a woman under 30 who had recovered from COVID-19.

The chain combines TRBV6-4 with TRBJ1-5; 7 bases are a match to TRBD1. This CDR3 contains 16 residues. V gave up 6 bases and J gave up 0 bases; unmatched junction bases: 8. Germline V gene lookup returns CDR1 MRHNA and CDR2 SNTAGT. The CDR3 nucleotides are TGTGCCAGCAGGGGCCGGGACAGAAGTAGCAATCAGCCCCAGCATTTT. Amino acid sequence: CASRGRDRSSNQPQHF.

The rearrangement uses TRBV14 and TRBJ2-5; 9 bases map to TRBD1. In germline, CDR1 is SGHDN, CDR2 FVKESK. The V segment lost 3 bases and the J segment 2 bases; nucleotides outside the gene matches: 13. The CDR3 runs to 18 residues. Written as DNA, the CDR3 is TGTGCCAGCAGCCACCCTTACACAGGGGGCGGAGGGCAAGAGACCCAGTACTTC. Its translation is CASSHPYTGGGGQETQYF.

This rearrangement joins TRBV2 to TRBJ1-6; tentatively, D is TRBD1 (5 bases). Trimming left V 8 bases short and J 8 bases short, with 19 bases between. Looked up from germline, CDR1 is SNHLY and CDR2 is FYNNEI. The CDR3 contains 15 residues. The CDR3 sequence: CASGRGDSEHSPLHF. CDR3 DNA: TGTGCCAGCGGGCGGGGGGACTCTGAACATTCACCCCTCCACTTT.

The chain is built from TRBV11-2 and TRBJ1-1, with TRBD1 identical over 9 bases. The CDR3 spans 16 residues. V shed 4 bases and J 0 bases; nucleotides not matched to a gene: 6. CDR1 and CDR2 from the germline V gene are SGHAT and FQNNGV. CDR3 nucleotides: TGTGCCAGCAGCTACCCCGGGACAGGGATGAACACTGAAGCTTTCTTT. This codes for CASSYPGTGMNTEAFF. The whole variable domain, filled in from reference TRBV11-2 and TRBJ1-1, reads EAGVAQSPRYKIIEKRQSVAFWCNPISGHATLYWYQQILGQGPKLLIQFQNNGVVDDSQLPKDRFSAERLKGVDSTLKIQPAKLEDSAVYLCASSYPGTGMNTEAFFGQGTRLTVV.

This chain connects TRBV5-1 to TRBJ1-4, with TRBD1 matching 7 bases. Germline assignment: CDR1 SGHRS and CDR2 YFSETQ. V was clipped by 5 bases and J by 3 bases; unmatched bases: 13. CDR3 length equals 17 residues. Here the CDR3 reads CASRGGGFYGSNEKLFF. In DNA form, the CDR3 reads TGCGCCAGCAGAGGGGGCGGCTTTTATGGTTCTAATGAAAAACTGTTTTTT.

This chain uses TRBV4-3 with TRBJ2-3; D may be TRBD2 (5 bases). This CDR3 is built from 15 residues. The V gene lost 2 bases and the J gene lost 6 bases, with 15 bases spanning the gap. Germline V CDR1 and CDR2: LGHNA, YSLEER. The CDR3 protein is CASSQLRRSGDTQYF. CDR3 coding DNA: TGCGCCAGCAGCCAATTGAGGAGGTCTGGGGATACGCAGTATTTT.

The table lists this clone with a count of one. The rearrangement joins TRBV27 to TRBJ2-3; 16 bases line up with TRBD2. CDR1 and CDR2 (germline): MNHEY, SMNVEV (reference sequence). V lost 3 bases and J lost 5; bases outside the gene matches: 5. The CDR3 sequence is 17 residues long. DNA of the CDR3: TGTGCCAGCAGTTTGTCCGGGACTAGCGGGAGGGAAGATACGCAGTATTTT. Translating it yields CASSLSGTSGREDTQYF.

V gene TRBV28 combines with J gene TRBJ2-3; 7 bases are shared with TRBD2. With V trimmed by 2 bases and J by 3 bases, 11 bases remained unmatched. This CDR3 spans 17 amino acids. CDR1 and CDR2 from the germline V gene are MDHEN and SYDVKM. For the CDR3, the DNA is TGTGCCAGCAGTTTACCGGGAGGACCCCCCTTTACAGATACGCAGTATTTT. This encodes CASSLPGGPPFTDTQYF.

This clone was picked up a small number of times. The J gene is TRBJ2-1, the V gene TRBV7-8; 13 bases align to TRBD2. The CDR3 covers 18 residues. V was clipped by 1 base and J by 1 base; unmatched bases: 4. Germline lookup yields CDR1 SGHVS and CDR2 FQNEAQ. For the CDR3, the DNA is TGTGCCAGCAGCTTAGAACTAGCGGGAGGGTGGTCCTACAATGAGCAGTTCTTC. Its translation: CASSLELAGGWSYNEQFF.

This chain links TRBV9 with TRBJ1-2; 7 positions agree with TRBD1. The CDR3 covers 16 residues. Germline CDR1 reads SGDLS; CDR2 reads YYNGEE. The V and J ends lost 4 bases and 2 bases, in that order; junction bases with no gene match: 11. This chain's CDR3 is CASSLHQRQGNYGYTF. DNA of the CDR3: TGTGCCAGCAGCCTACACCAAAGACAGGGAAACTATGGCTACACCTTC.

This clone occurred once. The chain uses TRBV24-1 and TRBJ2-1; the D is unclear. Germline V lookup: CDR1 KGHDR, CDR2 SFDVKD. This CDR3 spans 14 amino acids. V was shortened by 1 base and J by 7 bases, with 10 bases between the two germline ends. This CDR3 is CATSDFSFENEQFF. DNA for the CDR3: TGTGCCACCAGTGATTTTTCTTTCGAGAATGAGCAGTTCTTC.

The CDR3 DNA is TGCGCCAGCAGCCCTCCCCAGGGGTACACCGGGGAGCTGTTTTTT. Encoded protein: CASSPPQGYTGELFF. The J gene is TRBJ2-2, the V gene TRBV5-1; tentatively, D is TRBD1 (6 bases). CDR1 and CDR2 (germline): SGHRS, YFSETQ. The CDR3 covers 15 residues. V lost 4 bases and J 3 bases, leaving 13 bases between the germline ends.

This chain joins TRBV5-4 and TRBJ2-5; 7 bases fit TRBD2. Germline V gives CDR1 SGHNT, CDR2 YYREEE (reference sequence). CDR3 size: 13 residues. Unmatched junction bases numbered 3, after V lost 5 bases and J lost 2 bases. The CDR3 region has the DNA TGTGCCAGCAGGGGCGGGGGTCAAGAGACCCAGTACTTC. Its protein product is CASRGGGQETQYF.

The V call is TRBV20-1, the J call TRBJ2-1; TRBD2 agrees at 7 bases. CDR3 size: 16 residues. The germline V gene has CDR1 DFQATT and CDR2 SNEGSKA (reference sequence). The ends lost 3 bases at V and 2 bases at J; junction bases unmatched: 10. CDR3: CSASLLGGGTYNEQFF. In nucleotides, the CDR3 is TGCAGTGCTAGTCTCCTCGGCGGGGGTACCTACAATGAGCAGTTCTTC.

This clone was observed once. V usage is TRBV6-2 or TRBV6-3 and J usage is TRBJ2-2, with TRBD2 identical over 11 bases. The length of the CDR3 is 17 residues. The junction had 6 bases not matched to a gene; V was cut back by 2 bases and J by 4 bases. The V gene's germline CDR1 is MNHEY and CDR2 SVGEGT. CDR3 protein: CASSYLAGGPLTGELFF. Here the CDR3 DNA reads TGTGCCAGCAGTTACCTAGCGGGGGGCCCGCTCACCGGGGAGCTGTTTTTT.

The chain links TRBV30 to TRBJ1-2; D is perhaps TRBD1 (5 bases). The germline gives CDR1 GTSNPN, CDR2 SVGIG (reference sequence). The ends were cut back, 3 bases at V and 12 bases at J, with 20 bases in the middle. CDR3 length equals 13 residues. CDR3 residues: CAWSLGDKGANTF. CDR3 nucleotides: TGTGCCTGGAGCCTAGGGGATAAGGGTGCAAACACCTTC.

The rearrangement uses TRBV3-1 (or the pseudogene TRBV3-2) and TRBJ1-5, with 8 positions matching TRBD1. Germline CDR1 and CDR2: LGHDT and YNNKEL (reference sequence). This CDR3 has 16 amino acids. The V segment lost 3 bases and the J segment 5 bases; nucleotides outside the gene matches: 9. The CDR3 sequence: CASSHRTAGGDQPQHF. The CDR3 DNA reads TGTGCCAGCAGCCACCGAACGGCAGGGGGCGATCAGCCCCAGCATTTT.

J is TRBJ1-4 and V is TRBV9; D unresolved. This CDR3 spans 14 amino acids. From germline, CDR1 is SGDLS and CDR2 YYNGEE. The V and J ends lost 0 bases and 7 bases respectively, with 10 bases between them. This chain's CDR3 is CASSVEAWAEKLFF. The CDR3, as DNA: TGTGCCAGCAGCGTAGAAGCCTGGGCTGAAAAACTGTTTTTT.

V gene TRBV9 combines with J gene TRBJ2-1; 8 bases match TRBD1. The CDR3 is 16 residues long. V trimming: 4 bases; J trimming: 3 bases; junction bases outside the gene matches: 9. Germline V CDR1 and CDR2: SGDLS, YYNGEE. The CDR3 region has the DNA TGTGCCAGCAGCCTAACGGACAGGGAGAGCTACAATGAGCAGTTCTTC. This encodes CASSLTDRESYNEQFF.

This CDR3 reads CASSVLWGTTQETQYF. DNA for the CDR3: TGTGCCAGCAGCGTACTGTGGGGCACGACCCAAGAGACCCAGTACTTC. The chain recombines TRBV9 with TRBJ2-5, with TRBD1 as a possible D gene (5 bases). This CDR3 comprises 16 residues. The V end was cut by 1 base, the J end by 1 base, with 14 bases between. Per the germline V gene, CDR1 is SGDLS and CDR2 is YYNGEE.

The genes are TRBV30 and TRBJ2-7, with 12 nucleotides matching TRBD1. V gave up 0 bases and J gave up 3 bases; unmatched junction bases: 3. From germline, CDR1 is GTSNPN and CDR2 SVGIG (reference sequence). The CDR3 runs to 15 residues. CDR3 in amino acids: CAWSVGQGAVYEQYF. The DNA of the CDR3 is TGTGCCTGGAGTGTGGGACAGGGGGCTGTCTACGAGCAGTACTTC.

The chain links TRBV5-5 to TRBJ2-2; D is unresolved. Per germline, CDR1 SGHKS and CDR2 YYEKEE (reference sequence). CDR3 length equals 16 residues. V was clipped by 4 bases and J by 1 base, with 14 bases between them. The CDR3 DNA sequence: TGTGCCAGCAGCATCGATCCCCGACAGAACACCGGGGAGCTGTTTTTT. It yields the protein CASSIDPRQNTGELFF.

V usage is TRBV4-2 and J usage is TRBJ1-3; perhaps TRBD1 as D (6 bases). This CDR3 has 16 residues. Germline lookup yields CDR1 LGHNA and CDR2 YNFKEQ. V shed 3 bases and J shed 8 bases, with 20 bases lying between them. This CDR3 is CASSQSDSGSPDTIYF. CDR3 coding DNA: TGTGCCAGCAGCCAGTCGGACAGCGGCTCGCCGGACACCATATATTTT.